This TCR beta chain was sequenced during a study of spatial heterogeneity in lung cancer. Study findings and constraints: Mutation counts in tumors were tracked by counts of expanded intratumoral alpha and beta TCRs.

Documented time point: sample taken at primary tumor resection. Unsorted whole RNA samples from tumor, nontumor lung or frozen PBMC were sequenced. In this sample, this clonotype turned up many times. No antigen is known for it. The CDR3 extends over 15 amino acids. In germline, CDR1 is SEHNR, CDR2 FQNEAQ (reference sequence). V trimming: 6 bases; J trimming: 6 bases; junction bases outside the gene matches: 6. MiXCR, run by TCRdb on the 5' RACE reads, gives a single entry per CDR3 protein. The table shows around 9,300 distinct CDR3 sequences, with just under 6.5% occurring only once. The specimen comprised lung tumor tissue, sampled at surgery. The receptor comes from a male donor with early-stage non-small cell lung cancer. The chain couples TRBV7-9 to TRBJ1-6; 9 bases line up with TRBD1. The CDR3 region has the DNA TGTGCCAGCAGAGCCGGGACAGGGACTAATTCACCCCTCCACTTT. Translating gives CASRAGTGTNSPLHF. Supplemented by reference TRBV7-9 and TRBJ1-6, the full variable domain reads DTGVSQNPRHKITKRGQNVTFRCDPISEHNRLYWYRQTLGQGPEFLTYFQNEAQLEKSRLLSDRFSAERPKGSFSTLEIQRTEQGDSAMYLCASRAGTGTNSPLHFGNGTRLTVT.